This T cell receptor beta chain was observed in a study of blood T cell repertoires in COVID-19. In the study overall: Researchers got acute and convalescent COVID-19 samples from the United States, Italy and Spain.

The method was immunoSEQ multiplex PCR; TCRdb's version includes in-frame clones alone and lacks a portion of them. The sample has tens of thousands of clones, 65% to 90% seen once. Per the germline V gene, CDR1 is SNHLY and CDR2 is FYNNEI. The V gene lost 7 bases and the J gene lost 3 bases, with 9 bases spanning the gap. The CDR3 is 12 residues long. Sequencing used peripheral blood. The chain employs TRBV2 and TRBJ1-2; D unclear. The sequence derives from a woman older than 75 with active or convalescent COVID-19. The CDR3 coding sequence is TGTGCCAGCAATAAGGGAGACTATGGCTACACCTTC. It is translated as CASNKGDYGYTF.